This T cell receptor beta chain was recovered during a study of control samples from healthy donors and cancer patients. Measured with immunoSEQ multiplex PCR; TCRdb has only the in-frame clones, and not every one. Of some 150,000 clones in the sample, roughly nine tenths were seen once. The clonotype originates from a woman under 40 in good health. Sequencing used blood.

This chain's CDR3 is CASSEARGSGYTF. In DNA form, the CDR3 reads TGTGCCAGCAGTGAAGCTAGGGGTTCTGGCTACACCTTC. The J gene is TRBJ1-2, the V gene TRBV2, with TRBD1 as a possible D gene (5 bases). Looked up from germline, CDR1 is SNHLY and CDR2 is FYNNEI. The CDR3 is 13 residues long. The V end was cut by 0 bases, the J end by 7 bases, with 9 bases between. The complete variable domain, with remaining parts taken from reference TRBV2 and TRBJ1-2, reads EPEVTQTPSHQVTQMGQEVILRCVPISNHLYFYWYRQILGQKVEFLVSFYNNEISEKSEIFDDQFSVERPDGSNFTLKIRSTKLEDSAMYFCASSEARGSGYTFGSGTRLTVV.